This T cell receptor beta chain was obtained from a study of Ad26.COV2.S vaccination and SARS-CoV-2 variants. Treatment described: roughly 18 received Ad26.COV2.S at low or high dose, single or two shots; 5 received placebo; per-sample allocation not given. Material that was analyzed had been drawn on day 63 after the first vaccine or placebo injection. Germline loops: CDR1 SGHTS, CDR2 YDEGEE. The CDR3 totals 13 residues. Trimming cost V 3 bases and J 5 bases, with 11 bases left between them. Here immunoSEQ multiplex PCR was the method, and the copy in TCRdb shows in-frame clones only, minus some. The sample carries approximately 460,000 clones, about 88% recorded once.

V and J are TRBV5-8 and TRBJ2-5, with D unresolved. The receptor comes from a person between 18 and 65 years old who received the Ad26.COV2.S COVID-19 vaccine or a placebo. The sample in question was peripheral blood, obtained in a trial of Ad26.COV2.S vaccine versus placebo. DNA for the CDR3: TGTGCCAGCAGCTCCCGAGTGGGGGAGACCCAGTACTTC. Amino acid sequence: CASSSRVGETQYF. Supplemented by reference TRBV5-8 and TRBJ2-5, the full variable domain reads EAGVTQSPTHLIKTRGQQATLRCSPISGHTSVYWYQQALGLGLQFLLWYDEGEERNRGNFPPRFSGRQFPNYSSELNVNALELEDSALYLCASSSRVGETQYFGPGTRLLVL.